The next 16 T cell receptor beta chains were all read from a single sample in a study of cytomegalovirus exposure and HLA in healthy donors. Amplification used 60 Vbeta primers and 13 Jbeta primers. Sequencing was performed with immunoSEQ multiplex PCR; in TCRdb, only in-frame clones are kept and a portion is missing. The sample comprises 100,000 to 150,000 clones, more than 15% of which are singletons, and about 3% rests with the top ten. The specimen was PBMCs. These receptor sequences come from a female donor in good health and CMV-seropositive.

The table lists this clone with a few counts. This chain uses TRBV25-1 with TRBJ1-2, with 9 bases aligning to TRBD1. Germline V gives CDR1 MGHDK, CDR2 SYGVNS. CDR3 size: 16 residues. With V trimmed by 5 bases and J by 8 bases, 15 bases remained unmatched. CDR3 nucleotide sequence: TGTGCCAGCAGTAAGGGGACAGGGCCCTTACAGGAGGGCTACACCTTC. It specifies CASSKGTGPLQEGYTF.

J is TRBJ2-7 and V is TRBV13, with TRBD1 matching 9 bases. CDR3 length equals 16 residues. J was trimmed by 3 bases and V by 1 base; bases with no gene match: 7. Per germline, CDR1 PRHDT and CDR2 FYEKMQ (reference sequence). Here the CDR3 DNA reads TGTGCCAGCAGCTTAGTGGCGGGACAGGGATTCTACGAGCAGTACTTC. Translated, it gives CASSLVAGQGFYEQYF.

This clone was detected only once. This chain connects TRBV6-5 to TRBJ2-5, with a tentative D call TRBD2 (5 bases). The J call is in doubt because the DNA end fits TRBJ2-7 better. Germline lookup yields CDR1 MNHEY and CDR2 SVGAGI. This CDR3 has 15 amino acids. CDR3 in DNA: TGTGCCAGCAGGGCTGGGATGAAGGGAGCGAACGAGCAGTACTTC. Translating gives CASRAGMKGANEQYF.

The genes are TRBV5-1 and TRBJ2-2; weak D call: TRBD1 (6 bases). CDR1 SGHRS and CDR2 YFSETQ come from the germline V gene. The CDR3 loop spans 15 amino acids. V lost 4 bases and J 0 bases, leaving 10 bases between the germline ends. The CDR3 DNA sequence: TGCGCCAGCAGCCTCGGGACAACGAACACCGGGGAGCTGTTTTTT. It specifies CASSLGTTNTGELFF.

The chain employs TRBV15 and TRBJ2-2, with TRBD2 as a possible D gene (6 bases). V lost 4 bases and J 4 bases, leaving 25 bases between the germline ends. Germline CDR1 and CDR2: LNHNV and YYDKDF (reference sequence). The CDR3 is 19 residues long. CDR3 nucleotide sequence: TGTGCCACCAGCAACCCGCCGAGGGAGGTTTGGGCGAGCACCGGGGAGCTGTTTTTT. Amino acids: CATSNPPREVWASTGELFF.

This clone occurred once. This chain links TRBV7-2 with TRBJ1-2; D might be TRBD1 (6 bases). Deletions cut 0 bases from V and 3 bases from J, with 8 bases between. There are 14 residues in the CDR3. CDR1 and CDR2 from the germline V gene are SGHTA and FQGNSA. CDR3 sequence: CASSLAYRDYGYTF. CDR3 DNA: TGTGCCAGCAGCTTAGCATACAGGGACTATGGCTACACCTTC.

This clone was seen a handful of times. The V call is TRBV4-1, the J call TRBJ2-7; D possibly corresponds to TRBD1 (5 bases). CDR3 size: 14 residues. The germline V gene has CDR1 MGHRA and CDR2 YSYEKL. V lost 0 bases and J 7 bases, leaving 13 bases between the germline ends. CDR3 in amino acids: CASSQDLGPREQYF. CDR3 bases: TGCGCCAGCAGCCAAGATCTGGGGCCGAGGGAGCAGTACTTC.

The V call is TRBV28, the J call TRBJ1-5; no definite D call. The CDR3 spans 12 residues. The V end was cut by 6 bases, the J end by 11 bases, with 14 bases between. CDR1 and CDR2 (germline): MDHEN, SYDVKM. Here the CDR3 DNA reads TGTGCCAGCAGCCCCGGGTTGATGGCCCAGCATTTT. Its protein is CASSPGLMAQHF.

The chain joins TRBV7-9 to TRBJ2-5; D is undetermined. Trimming removed 3 bases from V and 7 bases from J, with 9 bases in between. CDR3 length: 12 amino acids. In germline, CDR1 is SEHNR, CDR2 FQNEAQ (reference sequence). The CDR3 DNA follows: TGTGCCAGCAGCTTTATGGGCCGGACCCAGTACTTC. This codes for CASSFMGRTQYF.

This clone was counted a few times. V gene TRBV29-1 combines with J gene TRBJ1-2; possibly TRBD1 for D (5 bases). The V gene's germline CDR1 is SQVTM and CDR2 ANQGSEA. V lost 4 bases and J lost 0, with 18 bases in between. CDR3 length equals 16 residues. In DNA, the CDR3 is TGCAGCGTTGGGGGTGTATTGGACACGGCTAACTATGGCTACACCTTC. Its protein product is CSVGGVLDTANYGYTF.

In this sample, this clone turned up a few times. This rearrangement joins TRBV6-6 to TRBJ1-5, with 7 bases lining up with TRBD1. J gave up 2 bases and V 6 bases, and 4 bases lay outside the gene matches. Germline V gives CDR1 MNHNY, CDR2 SVGAGI (reference sequence). The CDR3 loop spans 14 amino acids. The CDR3, as DNA: TGTGCCAGCAGACCCGACAGGGGCAATCAGCCCCAGCATTTT. Amino acids: CASRPDRGNQPQHF.

In its sample, this clone was seen a few times. The chain couples TRBV4-3 to TRBJ1-2, with no clear D. CDR1 is LGHNA and CDR2 is YSLEER in the germline V gene. The CDR3 has 14 residues. Trimming took 4 bases from V and 4 from J, leaving 13 bases between them. The CDR3 reads CASSRRRERYGYTF. The CDR3 DNA reads as TGCGCCAGCAGCCGAAGGCGGGAGCGCTATGGCTACACCTTC.

The rearrangement joins TRBV2 to TRBJ2-7; 7 bases match TRBD2. The CDR3 is 17 residues long. Germline V gene lookup returns CDR1 SNHLY and CDR2 FYNNEI. V shed 7 bases and J 0 bases; nucleotides not matched to a gene: 15. CDR3 protein: CASKEGPGLAVSYEQYF. CDR3 sequence (DNA): TGTGCCAGCAAGGAGGGTCCGGGGCTAGCGGTCTCCTACGAGCAGTACTTC.

CDR3 coding DNA: TGTGCCAGCAGCTTGGGAAAGGGGGCTGTGAACACTGAAGCTTTCTTT. Translation gives CASSLGKGAVNTEAFF. The chain recombines TRBV5-4 with TRBJ1-1; the match to TRBD1 covers 7 bases. The V gene end was trimmed by 0 bases and the J gene end by 0 bases; junction bases not matched to a gene: 5. Germline CDR1 reads SGHNT; CDR2 reads YYREEE (reference sequence). CDR3 length: 16 residues.

This clone was recorded a few times. The chain employs TRBV29-1 and TRBJ2-3; tentative D call: TRBD2 (6 bases). Germline V CDR1 and CDR2: SQVTM, ANQGSEA. This CDR3 is 13 amino acids long. Trimming left V 3 bases short and J 2 bases short, with 9 bases between. The CDR3 DNA reads TGCAGCGTTGAGCGGGGATACACAGATACGCAGTATTTT. Amino acid sequence: CSVERGYTDTQYF.

The chain has TRBV4-3 and TRBJ2-1, with D unresolved. Germline-derived CDR1 and CDR2 are LGHNA and YSLEER. This CDR3 region has 14 residues. V gave up 1 base and J gave up 2 bases, with 6 bases separating them. The CDR3 bases are TGCGCCAGCAGCCAAGTGCTAGCCTACAATGAGCAGTTCTTC. Protein product: CASSQVLAYNEQFF.